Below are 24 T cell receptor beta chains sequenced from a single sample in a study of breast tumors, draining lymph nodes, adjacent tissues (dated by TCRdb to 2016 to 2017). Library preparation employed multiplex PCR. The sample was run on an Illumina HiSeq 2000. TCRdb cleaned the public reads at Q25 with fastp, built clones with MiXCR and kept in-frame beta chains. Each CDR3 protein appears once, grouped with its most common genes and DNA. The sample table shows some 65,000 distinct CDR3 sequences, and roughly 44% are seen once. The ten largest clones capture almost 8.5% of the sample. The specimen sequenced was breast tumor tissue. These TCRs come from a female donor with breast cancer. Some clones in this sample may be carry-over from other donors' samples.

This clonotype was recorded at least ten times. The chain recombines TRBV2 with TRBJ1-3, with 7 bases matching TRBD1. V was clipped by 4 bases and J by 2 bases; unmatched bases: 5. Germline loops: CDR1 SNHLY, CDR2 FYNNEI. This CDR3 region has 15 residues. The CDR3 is CASSATGNAGNTIYF. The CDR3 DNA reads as TGTGCCAGCAGTGCGACAGGGAATGCTGGAAACACCATATATTTT.

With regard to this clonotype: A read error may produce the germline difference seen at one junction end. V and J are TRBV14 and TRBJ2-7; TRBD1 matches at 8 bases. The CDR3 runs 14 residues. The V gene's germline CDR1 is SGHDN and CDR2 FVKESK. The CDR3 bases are TGTGACAGCAGCCAGGGGGCCAGCTCCTACGAGCGGTCCTTC. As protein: CDSSQGASSYERSF. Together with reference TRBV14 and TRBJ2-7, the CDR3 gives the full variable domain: EAGVTQFPSHSVIEKGQTVTLRCDPISGHDNLYWYRRVMGKEIKFLLHFVKESKQDESGMPNNRFLAERTGGTYSTLKVQPAELEDSGVYFCDSSQGASSYERSFGPGTRLTVT.

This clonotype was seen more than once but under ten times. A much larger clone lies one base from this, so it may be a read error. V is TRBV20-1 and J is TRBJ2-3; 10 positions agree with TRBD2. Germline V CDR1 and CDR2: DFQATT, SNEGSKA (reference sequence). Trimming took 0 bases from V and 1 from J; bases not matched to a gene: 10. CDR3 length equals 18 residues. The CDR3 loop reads CSARDGLAGAPGTDTQYF. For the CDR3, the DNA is TGCAGTGCTAGAGATGGGCTAGCGGGGGCGCCTGGCACAGATACGCAGTATTTT.

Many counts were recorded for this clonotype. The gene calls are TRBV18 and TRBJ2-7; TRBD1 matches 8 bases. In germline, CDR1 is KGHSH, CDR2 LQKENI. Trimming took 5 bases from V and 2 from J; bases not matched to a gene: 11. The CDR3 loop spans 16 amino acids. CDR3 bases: TGTGCCAGCTCAGCTATCCGACAGGGGAAGGCCTACGAGCAGTACTTC. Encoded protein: CASSAIRQGKAYEQYF.

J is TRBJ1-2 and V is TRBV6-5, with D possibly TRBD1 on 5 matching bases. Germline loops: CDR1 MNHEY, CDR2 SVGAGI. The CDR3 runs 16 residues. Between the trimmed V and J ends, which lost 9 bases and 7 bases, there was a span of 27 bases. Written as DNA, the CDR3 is TGTGCCAGTGAGAATAGGCCCGGCGGGGCATCCTCTGGCTACACCTTC. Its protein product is CASENRPGGASSGYTF.

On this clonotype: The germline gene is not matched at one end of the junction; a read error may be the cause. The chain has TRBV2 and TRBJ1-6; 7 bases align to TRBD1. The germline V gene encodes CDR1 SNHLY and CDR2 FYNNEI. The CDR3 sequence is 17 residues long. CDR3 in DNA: TGTGCCAGCAGACACGTACAGGGGAGCCCCTATAACTCACCCCTCCACTTT. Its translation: CASRHVQGSPYNSPLHF.

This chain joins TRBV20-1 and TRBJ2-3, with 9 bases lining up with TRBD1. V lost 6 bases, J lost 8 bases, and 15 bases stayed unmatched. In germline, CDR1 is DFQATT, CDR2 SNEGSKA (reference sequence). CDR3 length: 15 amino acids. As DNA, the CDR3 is TGCAGTGCAAAGACAGGGGGAAGGACCGCGCCTACGCAGTATTTT. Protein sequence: CSAKTGGRTAPTQYF.

CDR3 nucleotides: TGTGCCAGCAGTGAATACGGAGGGGGAGGAGAAAAACTGTTTTTT. It codes for CASSEYGGGGEKLFF. The chain employs TRBV2 and TRBJ1-4; TRBD1 might be the D (6 bases). This CDR3 has 15 amino acids. Germline V lookup: CDR1 SNHLY, CDR2 FYNNEI. Trimming stripped 2 bases from V and 8 bases from J, with 15 bases between.

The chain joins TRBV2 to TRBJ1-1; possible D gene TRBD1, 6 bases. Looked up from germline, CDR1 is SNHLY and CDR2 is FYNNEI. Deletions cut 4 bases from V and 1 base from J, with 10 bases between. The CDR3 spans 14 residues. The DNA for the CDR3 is TGTGCCAGCAGTGGGGAGGGACAGAACACTGAAGCTTTCTTT. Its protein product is CASSGEGQNTEAFF.

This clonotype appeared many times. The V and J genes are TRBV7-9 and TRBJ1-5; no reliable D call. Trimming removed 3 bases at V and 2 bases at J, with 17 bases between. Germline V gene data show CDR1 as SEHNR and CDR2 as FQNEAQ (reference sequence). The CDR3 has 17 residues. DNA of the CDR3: TGTGCCAGCAGCTTTTTCCCTCACAAGGATCGCAATCAGCCCCAGCATTTT. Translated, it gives CASSFFPHKDRNQPQHF.

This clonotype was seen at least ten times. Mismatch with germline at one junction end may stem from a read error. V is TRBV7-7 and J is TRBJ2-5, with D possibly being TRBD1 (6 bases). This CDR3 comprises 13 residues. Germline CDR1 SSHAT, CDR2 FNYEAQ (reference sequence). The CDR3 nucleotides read TGTGCTAGCAGTCTTGGGGGCGGGGAGACCCAGTACTTC. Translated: CASSLGGGETQYF.

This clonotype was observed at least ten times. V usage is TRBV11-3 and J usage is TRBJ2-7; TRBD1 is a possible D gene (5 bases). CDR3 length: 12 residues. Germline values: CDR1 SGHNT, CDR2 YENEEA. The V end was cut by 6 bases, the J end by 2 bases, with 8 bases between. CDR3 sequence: CASSTGTYEQYF. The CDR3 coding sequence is TGTGCCAGCAGTACAGGAACCTACGAGCAGTACTTC.

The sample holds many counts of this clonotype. The DNA of the CDR3 is TGTGCCAGTAGTGGCTACGACAGGGTCGGGGAGCAGTACTTC. Protein product: CASSGYDRVGEQYF. The chain couples TRBV19 to TRBJ2-7, with 7 bases fitting TRBD1. The junction had 11 bases not matched to a gene; V was cut back by 5 bases and J by 7 bases. CDR3 size: 14 residues. Germline V gene data show CDR1 as LNHDA and CDR2 as SQIVND (reference sequence).

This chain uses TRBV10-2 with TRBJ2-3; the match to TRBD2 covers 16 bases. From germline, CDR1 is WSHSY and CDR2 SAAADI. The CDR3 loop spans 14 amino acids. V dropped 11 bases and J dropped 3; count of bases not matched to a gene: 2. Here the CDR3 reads CAGGLAGGTDTQYF. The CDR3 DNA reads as TGCGCCGGGGGACTAGCGGGGGGGACAGATACGCAGTATTTT.

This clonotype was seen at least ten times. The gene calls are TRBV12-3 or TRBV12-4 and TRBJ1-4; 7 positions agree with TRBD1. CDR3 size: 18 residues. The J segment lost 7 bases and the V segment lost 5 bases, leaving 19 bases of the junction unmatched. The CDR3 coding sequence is TGTGCCAGCAGTGAGCGGGGGGACAGTGATTATACAGGTGAAAAACTGTTTTTT. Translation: CASSERGDSDYTGEKLFF.

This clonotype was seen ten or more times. This CDR3 is CASSPSGNTIYF. In DNA form, the CDR3 reads TGTGCCAGCAGTCCCTCTGGAAACACCATATATTTT. The chain employs TRBV12-3 or TRBV12-4 and TRBJ1-3; D is undetermined. This CDR3 has 12 residues. V shed 5 bases and J shed 0 bases, with 2 bases lying between them.

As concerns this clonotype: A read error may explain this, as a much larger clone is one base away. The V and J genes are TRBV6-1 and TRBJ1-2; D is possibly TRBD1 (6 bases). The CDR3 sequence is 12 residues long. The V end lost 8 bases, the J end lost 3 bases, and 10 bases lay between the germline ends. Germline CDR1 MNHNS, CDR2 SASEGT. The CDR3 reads CASVPGDYGYTF. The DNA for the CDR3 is TGTGCCAGCGTTCCAGGGGACTATGGCTACACCTTC.

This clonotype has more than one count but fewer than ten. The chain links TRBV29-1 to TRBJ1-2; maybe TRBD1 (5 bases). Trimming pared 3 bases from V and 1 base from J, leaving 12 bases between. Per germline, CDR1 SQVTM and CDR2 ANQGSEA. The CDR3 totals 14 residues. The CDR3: CSVDFTGDNYGYTF. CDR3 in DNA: TGCAGCGTTGATTTCACAGGTGATAACTATGGCTACACCTTC.

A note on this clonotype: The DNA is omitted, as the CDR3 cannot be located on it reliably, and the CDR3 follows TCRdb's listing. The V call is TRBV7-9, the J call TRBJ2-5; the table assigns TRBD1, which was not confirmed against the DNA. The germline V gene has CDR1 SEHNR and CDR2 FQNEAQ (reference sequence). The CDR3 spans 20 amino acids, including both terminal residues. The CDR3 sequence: CASSIYLCSVEQGARQTQYF.

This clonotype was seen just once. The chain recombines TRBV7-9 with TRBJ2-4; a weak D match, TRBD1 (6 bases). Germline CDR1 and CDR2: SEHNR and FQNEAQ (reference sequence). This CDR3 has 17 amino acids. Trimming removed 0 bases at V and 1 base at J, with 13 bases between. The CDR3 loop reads CASSLAAGEFAKNIQYF. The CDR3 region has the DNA TGTGCCAGCAGCTTAGCTGCAGGGGAATTTGCCAAAAACATTCAGTACTTC. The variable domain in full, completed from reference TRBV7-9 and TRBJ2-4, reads DTGVSQNPRHKITKRGQNVTFRCDPISEHNRLYWYRQTLGQGPEFLTYFQNEAQLEKSRLLSDRFSAERPKGSFSTLEIQRTEQGDSAMYLCASSLAAGEFAKNIQYFGAGTRLSVL.

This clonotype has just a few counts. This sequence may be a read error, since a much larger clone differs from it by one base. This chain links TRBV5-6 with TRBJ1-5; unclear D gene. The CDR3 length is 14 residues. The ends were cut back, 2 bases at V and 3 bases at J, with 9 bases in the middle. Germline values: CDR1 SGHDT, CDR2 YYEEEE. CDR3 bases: TGTGCCAGCAGCTTTGGGGTAACCAATCAGCCCCAGCATTTT. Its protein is CASSFGVTNQPQHF.

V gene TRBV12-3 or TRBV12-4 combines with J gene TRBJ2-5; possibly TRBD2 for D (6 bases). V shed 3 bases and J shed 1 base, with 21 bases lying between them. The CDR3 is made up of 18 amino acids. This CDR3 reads CASSLGGVPVSGQETQYF. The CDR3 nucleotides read TGTGCCAGCAGTTTGGGGGGTGTGCCTGTAAGCGGCCAAGAGACCCAGTACTTC.

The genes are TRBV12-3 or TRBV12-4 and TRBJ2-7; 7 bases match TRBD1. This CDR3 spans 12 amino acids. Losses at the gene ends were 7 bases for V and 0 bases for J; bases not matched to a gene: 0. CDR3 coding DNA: TGTGCCAGCACAGGGGGCTCCTACGAGCAGTACTTC. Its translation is CASTGGSYEQYF.

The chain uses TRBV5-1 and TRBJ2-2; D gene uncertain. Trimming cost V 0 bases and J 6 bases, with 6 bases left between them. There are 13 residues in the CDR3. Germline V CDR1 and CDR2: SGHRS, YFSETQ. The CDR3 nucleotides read TGCGCCAGCAGCTTGGGGTTCTCCGGGGAGCTGTTTTTT. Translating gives CASSLGFSGELFF.